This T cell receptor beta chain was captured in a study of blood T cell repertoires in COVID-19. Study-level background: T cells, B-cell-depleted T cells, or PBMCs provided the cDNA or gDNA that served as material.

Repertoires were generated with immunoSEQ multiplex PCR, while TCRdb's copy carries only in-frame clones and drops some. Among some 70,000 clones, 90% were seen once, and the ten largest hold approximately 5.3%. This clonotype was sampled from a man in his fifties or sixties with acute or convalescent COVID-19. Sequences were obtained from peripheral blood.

The CDR3 loop is CSASPGQGGPETQYF. The DNA of the CDR3 is TGCAGTGCTAGTCCGGGCCAGGGCGGTCCAGAGACCCAGTACTTC. The J gene is TRBJ2-5, the V gene TRBV20-1, with D perhaps matching TRBD1 (5 bases). The CDR3 has 15 residues. The ends were cut back, 3 bases at V and 4 bases at J, with 18 bases in the middle. Germline V gene lookup returns CDR1 DFQATT and CDR2 SNEGSKA (reference sequence).